This passage covers 24 T cell receptor beta chains from one sample sequenced in a study of shared clonotypes between healthy human individuals. TCRdb keeps only in-frame clones here, not all; method: immunoSEQ multiplex PCR. The sample has roughly 2,000,000 clones, roughly 93% seen once. Naive CD8 cells lacked CD45RO and underwent positive selection for CCR7, leaving out terminally differentiated effector memory CD45RA+ cells. Sequenced material: naive CD8+ T cells from PBMCs. All receptors derive from a man aged 18 to 29 in good health. Some clones in this sample may be carry-over from other donors' samples.

The CDR3 protein is CASSLSKGVAPYEQYF. CDR3 DNA sequence: TGTGCCAGCAGTTTGAGCAAGGGGGTGGCTCCCTACGAGCAGTACTTC. The genes are TRBV27 and TRBJ2-7; D is perhaps TRBD1 (6 bases). V was shortened by 3 bases and J by 2 bases, with 17 bases between the two germline ends. From germline, CDR1 is MNHEY and CDR2 SMNVEV (reference sequence). The CDR3 totals 16 residues.

V is TRBV23-1 and J is TRBJ2-7, with 10 nucleotides matching TRBD2. TRBV23-1 is marked as an open reading frame, function uncertain. The CDR3 is made up of 15 amino acids. V shed 0 bases, J shed 2 bases, and the junction held 1 base outside the gene matches. The CDR3 spells CASSQSLAGAYEQYF. CDR3 sequence (DNA): TGCGCCAGCAGTCAATCGCTAGCGGGAGCCTACGAGCAGTACTTC.

Only one count was recorded for this clone. The chain employs TRBV10-3 and TRBJ2-7, with D tentatively TRBD2 (6 bases). The length of the CDR3 is 13 residues. Germline lookup yields CDR1 ENHRY and CDR2 SYGVKD. V lost 11 bases and J lost 2, with 16 bases in between. Written as DNA, the CDR3 is TGTGCCTGCAACGCGGAGGGACCCTACGAGCAGTACTTC. This sequence encodes CACNAEGPYEQYF.

CDR3 coding DNA: TGTGCCAGCGGGGGGTGGCCAAACACCATATATTTT. It translates to CASGGWPNTIYF. V gene TRBV9 combines with J gene TRBJ1-3, with a possible D match to TRBD1 (5 bases). This CDR3 region has 12 residues. V was clipped by 7 bases and J by 6 bases, with 11 bases between them. Germline CDR1 and CDR2: SGDLS and YYNGEE.

This clone was observed once. This sequence joins TRBV29-1 and TRBJ2-7, with TRBD2 identical over 9 bases. V was pared by 6 bases and J by 1 base, with 4 bases of the junction left unmatched. The CDR3 has 13 residues. The germline CDR1 and CDR2 sequences are SQVTM and ANQGSEA. The DNA for the CDR3 is TGCAGCGTCTCTAGCGGGACATCCTACGAGCAGTACTTC. Its protein is CSVSSGTSYEQYF.

V and J are TRBV29-1 and TRBJ2-5, with 11 bases that match TRBD2. CDR1 is SQVTM, CDR2 ANQGSEA, per germline. J gave up 2 bases and V 0 bases, and 5 bases lay outside the gene matches. CDR3 size: 16 residues. CDR3 in amino acids: CSVEDQLAGAQETQYF. The CDR3 bases are TGCAGCGTTGAAGATCAACTAGCGGGAGCACAAGAGACCCAGTACTTC.

The chain joins TRBV7-8 to TRBJ2-1; D uncertain. CDR3 length equals 12 residues. CDR1 is SGHVS, CDR2 FQNEAQ, per germline. Trimming stripped 5 bases from V and 8 bases from J, with 10 bases between. The CDR3 DNA reads as TGTGCCAGCAGCCCAACGATTTATGAGCAGTTCTTC. It translates to CASSPTIYEQFF. Filled out from reference TRBV7-8 and TRBJ2-1, the complete variable domain reads GAGVSQSPRYKVAKRGQDVALRCDPISGHVSLFWYQQALGQGPEFLTYFQNEAQLDKSGLPSDRFFAERPEGSVSTLKIQRTQQEDSAVYLCASSPTIYEQFFGPGTRLTVL.

This chain joins TRBV7-9 and TRBJ2-7; D gene ambiguous. Germline V gene data show CDR1 as SEHNR and CDR2 as FQNEAQ (reference sequence). The V end was cut by 5 bases, the J end by 1 base, with 18 bases between. The CDR3 totals 16 residues. CDR3 nucleotide sequence: TGTGCCAGCAGCCCGCCTTCGGGTCTAGTATCCTACGAGCAGTACTTC. This sequence encodes CASSPPSGLVSYEQYF.

This chain uses TRBV2 with TRBJ2-5; possibly TRBD1 or TRBD2 for D (5 bases each). Germline CDR1 SNHLY, CDR2 FYNNEI. This CDR3 is 16 amino acids long. V dropped 0 bases and J dropped 0 bases, with 11 bases sitting between them. The CDR3 DNA is TGTGCCAGCAGTGAAGCGCTTCGGGACGACCAAGAGACCCAGTACTTC. Protein: CASSEALRDDQETQYF.

The V and J genes are TRBV25-1 and TRBJ2-3, with a possible D match to TRBD2 (5 bases). CDR1 and CDR2 (germline): MGHDK, SYGVNS. The CDR3 sequence is 14 residues long. V was shortened by 0 bases and J by 4 bases, with 8 bases between the two germline ends. The CDR3 DNA reads TGTGCCAGCAGTGAATATGGGGAGCCAGATACGCAGTATTTT. The encoded protein is CASSEYGEPDTQYF.

A single count supports this clone. The gene calls are TRBV29-1 and TRBJ2-2; 7 positions agree with TRBD2. This CDR3 comprises 14 residues. Germline V gives CDR1 SQVTM, CDR2 ANQGSEA. Trimming removed 7 bases from V and 3 bases from J; junction bases left unmatched: 8. The CDR3 reads CSGEGGQDTGELFF. In nucleotides, the CDR3 is TGCAGCGGGGAGGGAGGGCAGGACACCGGGGAGCTGTTTTTT.

This chain connects TRBV19 to TRBJ2-7; D is tentatively TRBD1 or TRBD2 (5 bases each). The CDR3 totals 13 residues. Germline V CDR1 and CDR2: LNHDA, SQIVND (reference sequence). Between the trimmed V and J ends, which lost 5 bases and 4 bases, there was a span of 12 bases. CDR3: CASSSRDAYEQYF. CDR3 nucleotides: TGTGCCAGTAGTTCGAGGGACGCATACGAGCAGTACTTC.

This sequence joins TRBV7-9 and TRBJ2-2; 10 nucleotides agree with TRBD2. The CDR3 is 16 amino acids. The germline gives CDR1 SEHNR, CDR2 FQNEAQ (reference sequence). Trimming cost V 5 bases and J 3 bases; bases outside gene matches: 6. CDR3 sequence reads: CASSPPTSGYTGELFF. CDR3 nucleotides: TGTGCCAGCAGCCCTCCGACTAGCGGGTACACCGGGGAGCTGTTTTTT.

Concerning this clone itself: The sample holds other DNA sequences that translate to the same CDR3. The chain is built from TRBV5-4 and TRBJ1-1, with a possible D match to TRBD1 (6 bases). Trimming removed 0 bases from V and 4 bases from J, with 10 bases in between. Germline V lookup: CDR1 SGHNT, CDR2 YYREEE (reference sequence). The CDR3 loop spans 14 amino acids. CDR3 DNA sequence: TGTGCCAGCAGCTTGGGGGGGGCGCGCACTGAAGCTTTCTTT. Amino acids: CASSLGGARTEAFF.

The chain has TRBV18 and TRBJ1-1; D is ambiguous. V lost 2 bases and J lost 10, with 14 bases in between. The CDR3 covers 13 residues. Germline V gene lookup returns CDR1 KGHSH and CDR2 LQKENI. The CDR3 protein is CASSPMKGAGAFF. The CDR3 DNA sequence: TGTGCCAGCTCACCAATGAAGGGTGCGGGAGCTTTCTTT.

This rearrangement joins TRBV7-3 to TRBJ2-1; 7 nucleotides agree with TRBD2. This CDR3 contains 13 residues. The germline V gene has CDR1 SGHTA and CDR2 FQGTGA. V trimming: 1 base; J trimming: 8 bases; junction bases outside the gene matches: 2. The CDR3 spells CASSLIAGDEQFF. DNA of the CDR3: TGTGCCAGCAGCTTAATTGCGGGAGATGAGCAGTTCTTC.

Worth noting for this clone: The same CDR3 can be traced to other DNA sequences in this sample. The V gene is TRBV5-1, the J gene TRBJ2-7; possibly TRBD1 for D (6 bases). The V end was cut by 1 base, the J end by 0 bases, with 8 bases between. The CDR3 is 14 residues long. Germline V gene lookup returns CDR1 SGHRS and CDR2 YFSETQ. CDR3 DNA sequence: TGCGCCAGCAGCTTGACAGGGCCCTCCTACGAGCAGTACTTC. This translates into CASSLTGPSYEQYF.

This chain links TRBV27 with TRBJ2-3; 8 nucleotides agree with TRBD1. The CDR3 covers 17 residues. The germline V gene encodes CDR1 MNHEY and CDR2 SMNVEV (reference sequence). After removal of 4 bases from V and 1 base from J, the junction contained 10 bases not matched to a gene. The CDR3 coding sequence is TGTGCCAGCAGTTCCTACAACCTACAGGGGGGCACAGATACGCAGTATTTT. Translation: CASSSYNLQGGTDTQYF.

Details on this clone: An end of the junction does not agree with germline; a read error may underlie this. The chain links TRBV15 to TRBJ2-7; D gene ambiguous. CDR1 and CDR2 from the germline V gene are LNHNV and YYDKDF (reference sequence). CDR3 length: 15 amino acids. The CDR3 sequence is CATSSPKSSAYGQYF. CDR3 DNA sequence: TGTGCCACCAGCAGCCCCAAAAGTTCAGCCTACGGGCAGTACTTC.

The chain employs TRBV9 and TRBJ2-3; 14 positions match TRBD2. Per germline, CDR1 SGDLS and CDR2 YYNGEE. The CDR3 extends over 17 amino acids. V was pared by 4 bases and J by 5 bases, with 9 bases of the junction left unmatched. This CDR3 is CASSLRLAGGPEDTQYF. The CDR3 nucleotides are TGTGCCAGCAGCCTCAGACTAGCGGGAGGGCCGGAAGATACGCAGTATTTT. Complete variable domain (other parts from reference TRBV9 and TRBJ2-3): DSGVTQTPKHLITATGQRVTLRCSPRSGDLSVYWYQQSLDQGLQFLIQYYNGEERAKGNILERFSAQQFPDLHSELNLSSLELGDSALYFCASSLRLAGGPEDTQYFGPGTRLTVL.

The chain recombines TRBV4-1 with TRBJ1-5, with D perhaps TRBD1 (6 bases). V lost 4 bases to trimming and J lost 7 bases, with 32 bases between them. Germline CDR1 reads MGHRA; CDR2 reads YSYEKL. The CDR3 spans 20 residues. This CDR3 is CASSLPDGGPLSPSMQPQHF. The CDR3 DNA is TGCGCCAGCAGCCTACCGGATGGGGGGCCCCTTAGTCCGTCGATGCAGCCCCAGCATTTT.

The chain is built from TRBV27 and TRBJ2-1, with D perhaps TRBD1 or TRBD2 (5 bases each). The CDR3 is 12 amino acids. Trimming removed 3 bases at V and 14 bases at J, with 14 bases between. In germline, CDR1 is MNHEY, CDR2 SMNVEV (reference sequence). As DNA, the CDR3 is TGTGCCAGCAGTTTTAGCAGGGCGAGGGAGTTCTTC. Translated: CASSFSRAREFF.

This chain links TRBV2 with TRBJ2-5; D is uncertain. Trimming removed 2 bases from V and 5 bases from J, with 12 bases in between. This CDR3 is built from 14 residues. Germline lookup yields CDR1 SNHLY and CDR2 FYNNEI. The CDR3 coding sequence is TGTGCCAGCAGTGAAATTACCATATCTGAGACCCAGTACTTC. It codes for CASSEITISETQYF. The full variable domain, completed using reference TRBV2 and TRBJ2-5, is EPEVTQTPSHQVTQMGQEVILRCVPISNHLYFYWYRQILGQKVEFLVSFYNNEISEKSEIFDDQFSVERPDGSNFTLKIRSTKLEDSAMYFCASSEITISETQYFGPGTRLLVL.

This clone was recorded only once. The same CDR3 also results from other DNA sequences found in this sample. The rearrangement joins TRBV19 to TRBJ2-7; a possible D gene is TRBD1 (6 bases). The CDR3 is 13 amino acids. The V and J ends lost 2 bases and 2 bases respectively, with 7 bases between them. Germline V lookup: CDR1 LNHDA, CDR2 SQIVND (reference sequence). CDR3 nucleotides: TGTGCCAGTAGTATACAGGGGACCTACGAGCAGTACTTC. Translation gives CASSIQGTYEQYF.